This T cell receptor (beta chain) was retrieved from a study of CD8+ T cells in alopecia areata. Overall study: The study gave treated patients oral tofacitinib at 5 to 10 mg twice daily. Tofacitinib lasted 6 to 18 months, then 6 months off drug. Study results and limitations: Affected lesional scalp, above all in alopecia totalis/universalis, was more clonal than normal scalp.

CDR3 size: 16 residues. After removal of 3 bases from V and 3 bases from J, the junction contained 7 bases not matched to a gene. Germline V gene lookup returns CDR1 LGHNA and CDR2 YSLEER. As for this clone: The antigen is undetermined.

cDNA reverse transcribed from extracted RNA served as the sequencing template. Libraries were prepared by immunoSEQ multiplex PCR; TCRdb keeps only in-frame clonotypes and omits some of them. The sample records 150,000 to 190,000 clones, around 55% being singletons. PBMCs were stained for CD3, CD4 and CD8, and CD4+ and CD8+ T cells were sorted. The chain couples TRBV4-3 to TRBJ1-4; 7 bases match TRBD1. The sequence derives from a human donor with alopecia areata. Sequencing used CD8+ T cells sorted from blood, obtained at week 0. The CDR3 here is CASSQLTGVANEKLFF. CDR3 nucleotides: TGCGCCAGCAGCCAGCTTACAGGGGTTGCTAATGAAAAACTGTTTTTT.